Sequencing of this T cell receptor (beta chain) was carried out in a study of STAT3 mutations in large granular lymphocyte leukemia. Study conclusions and caveats: At least one immunodominant TCR beta clonotype appeared in every T-cell large granular lymphocyte leukemia patient.

CDR1 SGHKS and CDR2 YYEKEE come from the germline V gene (reference sequence). This CDR3 region has 15 residues. The V end was cut by 4 bases, the J end by 2 bases, with 16 bases between. Assay: immunoSEQ multiplex PCR; the TCRdb copy retains only in-frame clones and omits some. The repertoire holds 10,000 to 15,000 clones, with 88% as singletons. As regards this clone: Its cognate antigen is unknown.

J is TRBJ2-7 and V is TRBV5-5; the D gene is possibly TRBD1 (6 bases). The clonotype was recovered from a human donor with T large granular lymphocyte leukemia. Some clones in this sample may be carry-over from other donors' samples. Material: PBMCs. The CDR3: CASSDGTPWAYEQYF. The CDR3 DNA reads TGTGCCAGCAGCGATGGGACACCTTGGGCCTACGAGCAGTACTTC.